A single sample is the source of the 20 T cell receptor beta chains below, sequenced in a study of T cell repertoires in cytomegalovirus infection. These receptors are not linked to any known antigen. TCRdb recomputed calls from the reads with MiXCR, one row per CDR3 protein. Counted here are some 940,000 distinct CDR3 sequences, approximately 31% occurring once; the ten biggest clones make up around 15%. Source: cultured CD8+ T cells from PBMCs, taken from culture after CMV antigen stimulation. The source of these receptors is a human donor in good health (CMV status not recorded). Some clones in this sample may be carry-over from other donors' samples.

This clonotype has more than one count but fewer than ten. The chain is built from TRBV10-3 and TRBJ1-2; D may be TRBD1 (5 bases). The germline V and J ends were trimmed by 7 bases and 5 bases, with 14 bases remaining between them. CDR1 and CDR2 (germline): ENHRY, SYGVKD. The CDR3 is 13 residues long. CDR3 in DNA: TGTGCCATCACCGAACAGGTGAAGTATGGCTACACCTTC. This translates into CAITEQVKYGYTF.

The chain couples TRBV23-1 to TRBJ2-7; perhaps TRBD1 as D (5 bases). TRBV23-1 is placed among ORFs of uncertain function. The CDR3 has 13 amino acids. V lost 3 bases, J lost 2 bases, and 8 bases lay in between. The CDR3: CASSHQTAYEQYV. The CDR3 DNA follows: TGCGCCAGCAGTCACCAGACAGCCTACGAGCAGTACGTC.

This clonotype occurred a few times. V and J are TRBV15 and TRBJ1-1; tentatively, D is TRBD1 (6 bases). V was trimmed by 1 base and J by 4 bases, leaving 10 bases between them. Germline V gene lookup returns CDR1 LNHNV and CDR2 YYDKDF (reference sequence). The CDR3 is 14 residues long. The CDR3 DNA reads TGTGCCACCAGCAGAGTAGGGGGGGCCACTGAAGCTTTCTTT. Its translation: CATSRVGGATEAFF. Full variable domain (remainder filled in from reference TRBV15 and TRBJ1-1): DAMVIQNPRYQVTQFGKPVTLSCSQTLNHNVMYWYQQKSSQAPKLLFHYYDKDFNNEADTPDNFQSRRPNTSFCFLDIRSPGLGDTAMYLCATSRVGGATEAFFGQGTRLTVV.

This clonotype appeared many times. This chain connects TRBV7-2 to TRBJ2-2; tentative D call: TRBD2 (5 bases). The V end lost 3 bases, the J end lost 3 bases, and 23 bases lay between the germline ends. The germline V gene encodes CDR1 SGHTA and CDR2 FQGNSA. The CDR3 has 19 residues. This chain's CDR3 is CASSFSPGTILGDTGELFF. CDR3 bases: TGTGCCAGCAGCTTCTCCCCGGGAACGATCCTTGGGGACACCGGGGAGCTGTTTTTT.

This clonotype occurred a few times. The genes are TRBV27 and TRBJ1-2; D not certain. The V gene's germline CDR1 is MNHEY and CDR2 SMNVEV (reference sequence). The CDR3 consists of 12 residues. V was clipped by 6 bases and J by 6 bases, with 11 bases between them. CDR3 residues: CASRSLRDGYTF. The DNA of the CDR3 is TGTGCCAGCAGGTCATTGAGGGATGGCTACACCTTC.

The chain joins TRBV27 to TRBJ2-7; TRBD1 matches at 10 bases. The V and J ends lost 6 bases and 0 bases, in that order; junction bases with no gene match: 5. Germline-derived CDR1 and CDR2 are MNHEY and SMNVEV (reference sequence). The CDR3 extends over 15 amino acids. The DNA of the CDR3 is TGTGCCAGCAGCCCCTGGGACAGGGGCTCCTACGAGCAGTACTTC. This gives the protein CASSPWDRGSYEQYF.

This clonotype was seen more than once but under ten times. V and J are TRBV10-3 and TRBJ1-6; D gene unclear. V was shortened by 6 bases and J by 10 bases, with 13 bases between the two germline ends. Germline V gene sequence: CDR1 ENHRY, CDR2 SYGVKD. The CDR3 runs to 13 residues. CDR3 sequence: CAIRWTFESPLHF. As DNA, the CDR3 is TGTGCCATCAGATGGACCTTCGAGTCACCCCTCCACTTT.

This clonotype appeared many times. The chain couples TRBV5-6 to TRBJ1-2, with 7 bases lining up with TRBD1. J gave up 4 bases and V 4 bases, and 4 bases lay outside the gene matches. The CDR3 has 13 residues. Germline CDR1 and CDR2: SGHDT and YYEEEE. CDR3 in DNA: TGTGCCAGCAGCCCGGGACAGACCTATGGCTACACCTTC. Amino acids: CASSPGQTYGYTF.

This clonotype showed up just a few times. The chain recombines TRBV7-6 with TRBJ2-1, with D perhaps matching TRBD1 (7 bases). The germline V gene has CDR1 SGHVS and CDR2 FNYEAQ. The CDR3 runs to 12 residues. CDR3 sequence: CSSGGPPNEQFF. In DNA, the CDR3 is TGTAGCTCAGGGGGGCCACCCAATGAGCAGTTCTTC. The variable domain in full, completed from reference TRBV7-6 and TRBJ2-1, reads GAGVSQSPRYKVTKRGQDVALRCDPISGHVSLYWYRQALGQGPEFLTYFNYEAQQDKSGLPNDRFSAERPEGSISTLTIQRTEQRDSAMYRCSSGGPPNEQFFGPGTRLTVL.

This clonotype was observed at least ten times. The DNA for the CDR3 is TGTGCCAGCAGCTGGGGGACAGGACTTAATGAAAAACTGTTTTTT. This encodes CASSWGTGLNEKLFF. V usage is TRBV7-2 and J usage is TRBJ1-4; 8 positions match TRBD1. The length of the CDR3 is 15 residues. V gave up 4 bases and J gave up 4 bases; unmatched junction bases: 5. Germline-derived CDR1 and CDR2 are SGHTA and FQGNSA.

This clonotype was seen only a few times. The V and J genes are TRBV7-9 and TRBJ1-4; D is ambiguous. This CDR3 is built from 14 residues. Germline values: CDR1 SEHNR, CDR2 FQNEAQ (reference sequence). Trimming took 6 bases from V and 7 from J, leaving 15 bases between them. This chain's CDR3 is CASSLAGTFEKLFF. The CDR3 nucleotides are TGTGCCAGCAGTCTGGCAGGCACTTTTGAAAAACTGTTTTTT. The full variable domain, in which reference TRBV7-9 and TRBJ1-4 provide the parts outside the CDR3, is DTGVSQNPRHKITKRGQNVTFRCDPISEHNRLYWYRQTLGQGPEFLTYFQNEAQLEKSRLLSDRFSAERPKGSFSTLEIQRTEQGDSAMYLCASSLAGTFEKLFFGSGTQLSVL.

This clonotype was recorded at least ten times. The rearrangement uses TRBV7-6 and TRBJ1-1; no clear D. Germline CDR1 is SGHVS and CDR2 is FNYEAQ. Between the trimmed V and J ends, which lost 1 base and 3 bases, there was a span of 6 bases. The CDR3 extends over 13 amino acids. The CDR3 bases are TGTGCCAGCAGCTTAGAACAGCACACTGAAGCTTTCTTT. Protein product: CASSLEQHTEAFF.

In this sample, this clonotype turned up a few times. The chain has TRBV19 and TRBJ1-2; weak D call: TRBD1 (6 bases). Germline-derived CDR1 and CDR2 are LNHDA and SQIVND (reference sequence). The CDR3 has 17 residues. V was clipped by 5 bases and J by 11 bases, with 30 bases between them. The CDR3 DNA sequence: TGTGCCAGTAGTCCCCGAGGGCGCTCGGGGGGCCGAAACATGTACACCTTC. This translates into CASSPRGRSGGRNMYTF.

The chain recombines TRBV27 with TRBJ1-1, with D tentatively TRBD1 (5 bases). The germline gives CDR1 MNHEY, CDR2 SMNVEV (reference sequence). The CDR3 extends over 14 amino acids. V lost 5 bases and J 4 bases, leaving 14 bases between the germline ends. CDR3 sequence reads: CASSTVQGLTEAFF. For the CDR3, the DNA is TGTGCCAGCAGTACCGTTCAGGGCCTCACTGAAGCTTTCTTT.

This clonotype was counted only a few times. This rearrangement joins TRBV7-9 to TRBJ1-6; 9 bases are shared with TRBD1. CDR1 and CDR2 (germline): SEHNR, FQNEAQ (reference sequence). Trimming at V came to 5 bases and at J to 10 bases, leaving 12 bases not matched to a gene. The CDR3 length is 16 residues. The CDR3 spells CASSPRQGGLGSPLHF. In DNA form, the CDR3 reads TGTGCCAGCAGCCCCCGACAGGGGGGCTTGGGGTCACCCCTCCACTTT.

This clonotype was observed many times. CDR3 DNA: TGTGCCAGCAGCTTAGGTGGTGAGGGCTACACCTTC. Encoded protein: CASSLGGEGYTF. This chain uses TRBV7-9 with TRBJ1-2; no reliable D call. CDR1 and CDR2 (germline): SEHNR, FQNEAQ (reference sequence). V was shortened by 1 base and J by 8 bases, with 8 bases between the two germline ends. This CDR3 is 12 amino acids long.

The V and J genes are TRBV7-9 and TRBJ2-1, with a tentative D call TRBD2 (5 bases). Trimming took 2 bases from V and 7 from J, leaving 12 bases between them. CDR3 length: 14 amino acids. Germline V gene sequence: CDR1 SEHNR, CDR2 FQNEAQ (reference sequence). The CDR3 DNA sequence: TGTGCCAGCAGCTTACGAACTACGGGGAATGAGCAGTTCTTC. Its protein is CASSLRTTGNEQFF.

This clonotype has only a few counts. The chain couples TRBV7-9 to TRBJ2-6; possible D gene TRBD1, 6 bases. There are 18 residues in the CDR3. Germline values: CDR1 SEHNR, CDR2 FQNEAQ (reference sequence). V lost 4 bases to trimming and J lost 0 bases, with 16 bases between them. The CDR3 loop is CASSSTSGHHSGANVLTF. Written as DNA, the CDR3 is TGTGCCAGCAGCTCCACGTCGGGACATCACTCTGGGGCCAACGTCCTGACTTTC.

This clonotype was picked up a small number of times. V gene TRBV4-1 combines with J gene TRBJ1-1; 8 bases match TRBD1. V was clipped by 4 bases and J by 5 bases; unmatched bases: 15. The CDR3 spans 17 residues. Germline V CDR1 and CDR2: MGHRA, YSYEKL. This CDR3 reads CASSRKSRQGRGTEAFF. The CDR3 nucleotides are TGCGCCAGCAGCCGAAAATCCAGACAGGGGAGAGGGACTGAAGCTTTCTTT.

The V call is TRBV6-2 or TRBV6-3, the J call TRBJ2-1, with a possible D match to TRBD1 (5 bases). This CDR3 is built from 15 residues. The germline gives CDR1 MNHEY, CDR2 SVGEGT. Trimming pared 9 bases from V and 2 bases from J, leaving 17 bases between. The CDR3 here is CARTRSGRAYNEQFF. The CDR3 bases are TGTGCCAGGACCCGGTCAGGCAGGGCCTACAATGAGCAGTTCTTC.